This T cell receptor (beta chain) is from a study of beta chain features in type 1 diabetes. Study-level results: A closer apparent resemblance between naive, central memory and Treg TCRB repertoires was seen in patients than in healthy donors.

Expressed TCRB transcripts were sequenced after all isolated RNA was converted to cDNA. Method: immunoSEQ multiplex PCR; TCRdb's copy keeps in-frame clones and lacks some. The table includes a few hundred thousand clones, roughly 11% detected once. This CDR3 is 14 amino acids long. CDR1 is SGHAT, CDR2 FQDESV, per germline (reference sequence). V dropped 5 bases and J dropped 4; count of bases not matched to a gene: 5. This clone showed up just a few times. Its antigen remains unidentified. J is TRBJ1-5 and V is TRBV11-1; 7 bases align to TRBD1. This sequence was found in a woman aged 25 to 45 in good health. Sequenced material: naive CD4+ T cells from blood. The CDR3 protein is CASSKTGSNQPQHF. CDR3 bases: TGTGCCAGCAGCAAGACAGGGAGTAATCAGCCCCAGCATTTT.